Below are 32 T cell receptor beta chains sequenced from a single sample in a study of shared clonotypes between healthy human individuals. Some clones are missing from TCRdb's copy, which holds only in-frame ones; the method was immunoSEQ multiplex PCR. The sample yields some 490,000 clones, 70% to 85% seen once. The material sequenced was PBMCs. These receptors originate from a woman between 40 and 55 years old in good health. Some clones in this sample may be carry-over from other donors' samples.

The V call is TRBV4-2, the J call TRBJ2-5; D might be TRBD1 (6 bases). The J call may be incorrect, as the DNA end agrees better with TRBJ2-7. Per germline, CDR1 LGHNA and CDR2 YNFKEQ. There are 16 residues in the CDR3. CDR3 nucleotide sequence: TGTGCCAGCAGCCAAGGGACAGAAGATAGGGGCTACGAGCAGTACTTC. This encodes CASSQGTEDRGYEQYF.

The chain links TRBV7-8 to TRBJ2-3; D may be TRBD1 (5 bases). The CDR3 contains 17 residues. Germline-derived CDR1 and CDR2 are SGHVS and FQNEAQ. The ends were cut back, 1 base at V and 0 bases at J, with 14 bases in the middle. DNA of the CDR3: TGTGCCAGCAGCTTAGTCCCTCCGCAGGGTAGCACAGATACGCAGTATTTT. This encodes CASSLVPPQGSTDTQYF.

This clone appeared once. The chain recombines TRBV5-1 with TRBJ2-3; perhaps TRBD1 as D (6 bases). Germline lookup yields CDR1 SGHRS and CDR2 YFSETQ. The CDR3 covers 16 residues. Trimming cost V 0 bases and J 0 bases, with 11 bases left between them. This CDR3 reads CASSLGTAPSTDTQYF. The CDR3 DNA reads TGCGCCAGCAGCTTGGGGACAGCTCCTAGCACAGATACGCAGTATTTT.

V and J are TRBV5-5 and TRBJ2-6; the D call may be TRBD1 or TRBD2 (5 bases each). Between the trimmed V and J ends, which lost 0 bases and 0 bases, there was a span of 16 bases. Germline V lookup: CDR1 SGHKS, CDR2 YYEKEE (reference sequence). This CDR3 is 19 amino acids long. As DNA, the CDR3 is TGTGCCAGCAGCTTGGCCGGGCAGGGACCCCCCTCTGGGGCCAACGTCCTGACTTTC. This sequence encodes CASSLAGQGPPSGANVLTF.

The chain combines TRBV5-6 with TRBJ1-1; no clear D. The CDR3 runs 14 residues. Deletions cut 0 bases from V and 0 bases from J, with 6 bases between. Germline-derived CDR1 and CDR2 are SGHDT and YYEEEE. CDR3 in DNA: TGTGCCAGCAGCTTGGTCCCGGTGAACACTGAAGCTTTCTTT. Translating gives CASSLVPVNTEAFF.

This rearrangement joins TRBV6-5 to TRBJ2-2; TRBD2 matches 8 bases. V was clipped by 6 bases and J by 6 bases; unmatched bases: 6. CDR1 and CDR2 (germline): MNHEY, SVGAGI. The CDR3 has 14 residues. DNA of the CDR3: TGTGCCAGCAGGTCCTATAGCGGGGCCGGGGAGCTGTTTTTT. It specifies CASRSYSGAGELFF.

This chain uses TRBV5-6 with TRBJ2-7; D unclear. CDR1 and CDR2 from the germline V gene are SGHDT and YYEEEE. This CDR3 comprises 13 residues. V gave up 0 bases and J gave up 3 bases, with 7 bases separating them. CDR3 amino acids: CASSLALNYEQYF. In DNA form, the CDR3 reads TGTGCCAGCAGCTTGGCCCTAAACTACGAGCAGTACTTC. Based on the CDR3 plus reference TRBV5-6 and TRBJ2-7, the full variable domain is DAGVTQSPTHLIKTRGQQVTLRCSPKSGHDTVSWYQQALGQGPQFIFQYYEEEERQRGNFPDRFSGHQFPNYSSELNVNALLLGDSALYLCASSLALNYEQYFGPGTRLTVT.

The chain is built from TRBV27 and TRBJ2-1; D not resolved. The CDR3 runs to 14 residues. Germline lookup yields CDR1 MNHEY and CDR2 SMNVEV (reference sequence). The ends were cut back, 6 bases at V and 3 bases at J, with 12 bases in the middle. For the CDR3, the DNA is TGTGCCAGCAGAGGCCTAGGAGTCTACAATGAGCAGTTCTTC. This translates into CASRGLGVYNEQFF.

The CDR3: CASSLRLAETNTGELFF. As DNA, the CDR3 is TGCGCCAGCAGCTTGAGACTAGCCGAAACGAACACCGGGGAGCTGTTTTTT. The chain joins TRBV5-1 to TRBJ2-2; TRBD2 matches 7 bases. CDR1 is SGHRS and CDR2 is YFSETQ in the germline V gene. The CDR3 has 17 amino acids. The V and J ends lost 1 base and 0 bases, in that order; junction bases with no gene match: 6.

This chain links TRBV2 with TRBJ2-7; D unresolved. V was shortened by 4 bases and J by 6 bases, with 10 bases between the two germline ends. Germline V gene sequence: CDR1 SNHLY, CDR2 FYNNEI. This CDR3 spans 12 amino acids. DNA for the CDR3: TGTGCCAGCAGTGTAACCGCAGGCGAGCAGTACTTC. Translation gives CASSVTAGEQYF. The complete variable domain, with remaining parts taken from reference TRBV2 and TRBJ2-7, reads EPEVTQTPSHQVTQMGQEVILRCVPISNHLYFYWYRQILGQKVEFLVSFYNNEISEKSEIFDDQFSVERPDGSNFTLKIRSTKLEDSAMYFCASSVTAGEQYFGPGTRLTVT.

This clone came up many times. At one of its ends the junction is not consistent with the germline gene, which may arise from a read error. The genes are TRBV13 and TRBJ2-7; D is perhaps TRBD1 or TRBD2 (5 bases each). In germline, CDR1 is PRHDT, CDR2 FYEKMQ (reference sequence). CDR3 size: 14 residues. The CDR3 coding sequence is TGTGCCAACAGCCTGGGGGTCCCCTCCTACGAGCAGTACTTC. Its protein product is CANSLGVPSYEQYF.

This CDR3 is CASRIRLAANTGELFF. Written as DNA, the CDR3 is TGTGCCAGCAGAATAAGACTAGCGGCGAACACCGGGGAGCTGTTTTTT. The chain employs TRBV28 and TRBJ2-2, with 9 bases lining up with TRBD2. V was pared by 6 bases and J by 0 bases, with 5 bases of the junction left unmatched. The CDR3 consists of 16 residues. CDR1 is MDHEN, CDR2 SYDVKM, per germline.

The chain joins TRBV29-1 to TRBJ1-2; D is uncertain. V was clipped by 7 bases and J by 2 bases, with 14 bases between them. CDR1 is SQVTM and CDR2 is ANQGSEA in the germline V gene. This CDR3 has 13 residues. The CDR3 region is CSAMGHSNYGYTF. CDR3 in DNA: TGCAGCGCCATGGGCCATTCGAACTATGGCTACACCTTC.

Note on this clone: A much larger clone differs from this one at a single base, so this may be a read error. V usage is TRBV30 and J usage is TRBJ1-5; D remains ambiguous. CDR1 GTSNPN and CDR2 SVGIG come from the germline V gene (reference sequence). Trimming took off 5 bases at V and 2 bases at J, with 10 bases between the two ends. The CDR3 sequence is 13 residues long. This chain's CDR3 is CAWGDGGNQPQHF. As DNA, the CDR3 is TGTGCCTGGGGCGACGGTGGCAATCAGCCCCAGCATTTT.

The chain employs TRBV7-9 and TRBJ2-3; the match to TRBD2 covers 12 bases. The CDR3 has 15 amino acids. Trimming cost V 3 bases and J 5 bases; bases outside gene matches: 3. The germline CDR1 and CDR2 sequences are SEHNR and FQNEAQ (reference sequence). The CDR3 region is CASSFRTSGKDTQYF. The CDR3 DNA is TGTGCCAGCAGCTTTAGGACTAGCGGGAAAGATACGCAGTATTTT.

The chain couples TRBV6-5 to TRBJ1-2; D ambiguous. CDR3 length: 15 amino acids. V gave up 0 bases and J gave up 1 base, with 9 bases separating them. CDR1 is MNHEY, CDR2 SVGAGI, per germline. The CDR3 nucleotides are TGTGCCAGCAGTTACTCCGGGGTTTTTAACTATGGCTACACCTTC. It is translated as CASSYSGVFNYGYTF.

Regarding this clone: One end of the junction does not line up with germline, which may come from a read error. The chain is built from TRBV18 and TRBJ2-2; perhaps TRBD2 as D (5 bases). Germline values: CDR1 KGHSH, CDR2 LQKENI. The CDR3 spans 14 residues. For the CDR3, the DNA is TGTGCCAGCTCACCAGGGTTTTTCACCGGGGAGCTGTTCTTT. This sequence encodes CASSPGFFTGELFF.

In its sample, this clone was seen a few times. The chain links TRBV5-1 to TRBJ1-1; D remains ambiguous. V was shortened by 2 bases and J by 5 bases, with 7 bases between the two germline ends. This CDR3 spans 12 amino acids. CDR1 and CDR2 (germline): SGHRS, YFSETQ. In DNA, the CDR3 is TGCGCCAGCAGCTTTTCCGGGACTGAAGCTTTCTTT. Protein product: CASSFSGTEAFF.

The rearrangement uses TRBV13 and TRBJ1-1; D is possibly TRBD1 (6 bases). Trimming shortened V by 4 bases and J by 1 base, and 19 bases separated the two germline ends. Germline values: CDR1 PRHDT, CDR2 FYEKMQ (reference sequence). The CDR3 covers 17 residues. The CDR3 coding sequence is TGTGCCAGCAGCTGGGGAGCGGGGGGCGAAACGAACACTGAAGCTTTCTTT. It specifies CASSWGAGGETNTEAFF.

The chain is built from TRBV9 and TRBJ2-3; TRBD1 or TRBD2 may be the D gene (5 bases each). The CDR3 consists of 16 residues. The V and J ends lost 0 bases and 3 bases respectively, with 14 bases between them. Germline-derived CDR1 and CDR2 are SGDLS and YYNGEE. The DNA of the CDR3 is TGTGCCAGCAGCGTAGGGGGGTCTGCCGGAACAGATACGCAGTATTTT. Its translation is CASSVGGSAGTDTQYF.

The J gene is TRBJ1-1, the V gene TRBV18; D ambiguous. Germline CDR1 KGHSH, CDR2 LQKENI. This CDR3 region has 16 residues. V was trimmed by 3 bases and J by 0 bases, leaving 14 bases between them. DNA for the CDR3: TGTGCCAGCTCACCTGAGTACTCTGCAGTGAACACTGAAGCTTTCTTT. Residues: CASSPEYSAVNTEAFF.

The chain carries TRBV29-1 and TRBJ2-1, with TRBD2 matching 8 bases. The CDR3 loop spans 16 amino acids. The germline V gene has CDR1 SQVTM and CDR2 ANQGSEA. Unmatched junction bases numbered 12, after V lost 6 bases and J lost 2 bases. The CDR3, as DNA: TGCAGCGTCCCCCCTCCTCGCGGGGGGACCTACAATGAGCAGTTCTTC. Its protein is CSVPPPRGGTYNEQFF.

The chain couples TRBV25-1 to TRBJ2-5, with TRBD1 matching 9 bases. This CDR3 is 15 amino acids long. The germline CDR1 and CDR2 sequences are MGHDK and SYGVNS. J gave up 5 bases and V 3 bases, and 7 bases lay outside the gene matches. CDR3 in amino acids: CASSDLGQGLETQYF. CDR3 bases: TGTGCCAGCAGTGACCTCGGACAGGGGTTGGAGACCCAGTACTTC.

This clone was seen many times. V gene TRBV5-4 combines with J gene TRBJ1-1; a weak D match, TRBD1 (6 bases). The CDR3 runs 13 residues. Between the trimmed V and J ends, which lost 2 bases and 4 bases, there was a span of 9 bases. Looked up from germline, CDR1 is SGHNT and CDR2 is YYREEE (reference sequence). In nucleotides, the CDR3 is TGTGCCAGCAGCTTCGCACAGGGCACTGAAGCTTTCTTT. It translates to CASSFAQGTEAFF. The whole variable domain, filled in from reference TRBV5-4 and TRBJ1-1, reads ETGVTQSPTHLIKTRGQQVTLRCSSQSGHNTVSWYQQALGQGPQFIFQYYREEENGRGNFPPRFSGLQFPNYSSELNVNALELDDSALYLCASSFAQGTEAFFGQGTRLTVV.

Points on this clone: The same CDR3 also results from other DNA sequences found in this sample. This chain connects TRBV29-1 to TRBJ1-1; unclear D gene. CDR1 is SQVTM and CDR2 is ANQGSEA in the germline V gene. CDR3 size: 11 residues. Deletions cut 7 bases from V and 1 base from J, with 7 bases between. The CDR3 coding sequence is TGCAGCGGAGGAAGGAACACTGAAGCTTTCTTT. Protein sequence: CSGGRNTEAFF.

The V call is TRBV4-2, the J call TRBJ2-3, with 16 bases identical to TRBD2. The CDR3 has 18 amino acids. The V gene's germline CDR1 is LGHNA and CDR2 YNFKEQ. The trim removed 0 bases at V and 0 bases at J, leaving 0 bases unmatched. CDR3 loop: CASSQEGLAGGSTDTQYF. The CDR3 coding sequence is TGTGCCAGCAGCCAAGAGGGACTAGCGGGAGGGAGCACAGATACGCAGTATTTT.

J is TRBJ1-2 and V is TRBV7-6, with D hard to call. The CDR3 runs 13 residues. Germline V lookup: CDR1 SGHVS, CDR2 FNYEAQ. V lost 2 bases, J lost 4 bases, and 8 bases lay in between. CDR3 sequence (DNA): TGTGCCAGCAGCTTATCCTATAGCTATGGCTACACCTTC. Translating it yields CASSLSYSYGYTF.

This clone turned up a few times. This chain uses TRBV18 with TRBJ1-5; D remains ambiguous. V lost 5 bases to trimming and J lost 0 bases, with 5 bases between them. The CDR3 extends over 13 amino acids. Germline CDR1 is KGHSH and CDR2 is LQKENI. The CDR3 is CASSSDSNQPQHF. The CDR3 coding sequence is TGTGCCAGCTCATCAGATAGCAATCAGCCCCAGCATTTT.

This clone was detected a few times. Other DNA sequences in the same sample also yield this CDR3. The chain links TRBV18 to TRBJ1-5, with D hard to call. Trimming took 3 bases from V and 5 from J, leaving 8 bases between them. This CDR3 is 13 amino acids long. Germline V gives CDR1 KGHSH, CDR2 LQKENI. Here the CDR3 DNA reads TGTGCCAGCTCACCGGACCGGTATCAGCCCCAGCATTTT. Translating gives CASSPDRYQPQHF. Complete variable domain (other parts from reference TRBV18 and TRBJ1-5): NAGVMQNPRHLVRRRGQEARLRCSPMKGHSHVYWYRQLPEEGLKFMVYLQKENIIDESGMPKERFSAEFPKEGPSILRIQQVVRGDSAAYFCASSPDRYQPQHFGDGTRLSIL.

The CDR3 coding sequence is TGTGCCAGCAGCTTGGGGCTAGCGGGAGTAGGGCAGTTCTTC. Translated: CASSLGLAGVGQFF. This rearrangement joins TRBV7-3 to TRBJ2-1, with 10 bases that match TRBD2. Losses at the gene ends were 3 bases for V and 12 bases for J; bases not matched to a gene: 8. From germline, CDR1 is SGHTA and CDR2 FQGTGA. The CDR3 sequence is 14 residues long.

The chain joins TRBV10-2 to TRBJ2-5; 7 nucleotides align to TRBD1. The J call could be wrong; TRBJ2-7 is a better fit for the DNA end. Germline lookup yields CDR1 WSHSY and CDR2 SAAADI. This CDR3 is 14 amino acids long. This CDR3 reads CASSVIQGTYEQYF. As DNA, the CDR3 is TGCGCCAGCAGTGTAATACAGGGGACCTACGAGCAGTACTTC.

The CDR3 region has the DNA TGTGCCACCAGCAGAGATGGACTAGCGAGACAGTTCTTC. Translating it yields CATSRDGLARQFF. The chain recombines TRBV15 with TRBJ2-1, with TRBD2 matching 9 bases. The CDR3 has 13 amino acids. The V gene end was trimmed by 0 bases and the J gene end by 13 bases; junction bases not matched to a gene: 4. Germline V gene data show CDR1 as LNHNV and CDR2 as YYDKDF (reference sequence).